The 30 T cell receptor beta chains reported below all come from one sample, sequenced in a study of early T cells in non-severe SARS-CoV-2 infection. TCRdb re-called the 5' RACE reads with MiXCR, one entry per CDR3 protein. The table has about 27,000 distinct CDR3 sequences, more than 4.5% seen once. The source material was whole blood. The receptor source for this set is an adult who was a healthcare worker with PCR-confirmed SARS-CoV-2 infection or an uninfected control (not recorded which).

V is TRBV7-8 and J is TRBJ1-1; weak D call: TRBD1 (5 bases). From germline, CDR1 is SGHVS and CDR2 FQNEAQ. The CDR3 length is 15 residues. Trimming removed 1 base from V and 1 base from J, with 10 bases in between. The DNA for the CDR3 is TGTGCCAGCAGCTTAGGGGGCAGCCCGAACACTGAAGCTTTCTTT. Amino acids: CASSLGGSPNTEAFF.

The chain carries TRBV19 and TRBJ2-3; 9 bases line up with TRBD2. The CDR3 length is 14 residues. V lost 9 bases and J lost 3; bases outside the gene matches: 7. Per germline, CDR1 LNHDA and CDR2 SQIVND (reference sequence). Here the CDR3 reads CASRLSGGTDTQYF. The DNA for the CDR3 is TGTGCCAGCCGATTGAGCGGGGGGACAGATACGCAGTATTTT.

This clonotype was counted at least ten times. The J gene is TRBJ1-5, the V gene TRBV20-1; maybe TRBD1 (5 bases). Germline-derived CDR1 and CDR2 are DFQATT and SNEGSKA (reference sequence). V lost 6 bases to trimming and J lost 5 bases, with 23 bases between them. This CDR3 is built from 16 residues. CDR3 coding DNA: TGCAGTGCGGCCAACCGGGACGCCATGGGCGATCAGCCCCAGCATTTT. Its translation: CSAANRDAMGDQPQHF.

This clonotype has only a few counts. The rearrangement links TRBV4-1 to TRBJ2-7; D not certain. Germline V CDR1 and CDR2: MGHRA, YSYEKL. V gave up 3 bases and J gave up 7 bases, with 19 bases separating them. The CDR3 consists of 15 residues. The CDR3 coding sequence is TGCGCCAGCAGCCAGGACCCGCGGCCAACCGGGGAGCAGTACTTC. Translated, it gives CASSQDPRPTGEQYF.

Judged by abundance, this clonotype is medium-sized. The V gene is TRBV4-2, the J gene TRBJ2-5; 8 bases line up with TRBD1. The CDR3 has 15 amino acids. The V gene's germline CDR1 is LGHNA and CDR2 YNFKEQ. V lost 1 base, J lost 5 bases, and 6 bases stayed unmatched. This chain's CDR3 is CASSQGTGGMETQYF. The CDR3, as DNA: TGTGCCAGCAGCCAAGGCACAGGGGGGATGGAGACCCAGTACTTC.

This clonotype was counted at least ten times. V is TRBV5-6 and J is TRBJ2-7; D remains ambiguous. The V gene's germline CDR1 is SGHDT and CDR2 YYEEEE. The CDR3 loop spans 14 amino acids. Deletions cut 1 base from V and 0 bases from J, with 8 bases between. The CDR3 DNA follows: TGTGCCAGCAGCTTGATCGGTTTCTCCTACGAGCAGTACTTC. Protein: CASSLIGFSYEQYF.

This clonotype has a count of ten or more. The J gene is TRBJ1-3, the V gene TRBV10-3, with D possibly being TRBD1 (5 bases). The V end lost 7 bases, the J end lost 4 bases, and 11 bases lay between the germline ends. The CDR3 is 13 amino acids. Germline V gene sequence: CDR1 ENHRY, CDR2 SYGVKD. The CDR3 loop reads CAINSQGGNTIYF. The CDR3 nucleotides are TGTGCCATCAATTCCCAGGGAGGAAACACCATATATTTT.

Many counts were recorded for this clonotype. The chain combines TRBV6-6 with TRBJ2-3; D ambiguous. Trimming left V 2 bases short and J 6 bases short, with 6 bases between. The CDR3 totals 12 residues. CDR1 is MNHNY and CDR2 is SVGAGI in the germline V gene (reference sequence). The CDR3 DNA follows: TGTGCCAGCAGTTACCGATCGGATACGCAGTATTTT. Protein: CASSYRSDTQYF.

A few counts support this clonotype. The chain recombines TRBV18 with TRBJ2-3; TRBD1 is a possible D gene (6 bases). There are 14 residues in the CDR3. The germline V gene encodes CDR1 KGHSH and CDR2 LQKENI. V lost 6 bases, J lost 4 bases, and 14 bases lay in between. The CDR3 DNA reads TGTGCCAGCTCCCTCGGGACATTCCCAGATACGCAGTATTTT. Translation: CASSLGTFPDTQYF. The entire variable domain, with the rest obtained from reference TRBV18 and TRBJ2-3, is as follows: NAGVMQNPRHLVRRRGQEARLRCSPMKGHSHVYWYRQLPEEGLKFMVYLQKENIIDESGMPKERFSAEFPKEGPSILRIQQVVRGDSAAYFCASSLGTFPDTQYFGPGTRLTVL.

This clonotype was seen ten or more times. The chain joins TRBV7-9 to TRBJ1-1; 9 bases fit TRBD1. There are 14 residues in the CDR3. The J segment lost 8 bases and the V segment lost 1 base, leaving 5 bases of the junction unmatched. Germline assignment: CDR1 SEHNR and CDR2 FQNEAQ (reference sequence). The chain's CDR3 is CASSLDGQGREAFF. DNA for the CDR3: TGTGCCAGCAGCTTAGACGGACAGGGGAGAGAAGCTTTCTTT.

This clonotype occurred many times. The chain has TRBV5-4 and TRBJ2-1; no firm D call. This CDR3 contains 14 residues. Germline V gene sequence: CDR1 SGHNT, CDR2 YYREEE (reference sequence). Trimming took 3 bases from V and 8 from J, leaving 15 bases between them. The DNA for the CDR3 is TGTGCCAGCAGCTCCTACTCCTCTACATATGAGCAGTTCTTC. This encodes CASSSYSSTYEQFF.

This rearrangement joins TRBV6-5 to TRBJ2-1, with 7 bases aligning to TRBD1. This CDR3 has 15 residues. Trimming at V came to 0 bases and at J to 3 bases, leaving 2 bases not matched to a gene. In germline, CDR1 is MNHEY, CDR2 SVGAGI. As DNA, the CDR3 is TGTGCCAGCAGTTACTCAGGGGACAGCTACAATGAGCAGTTCTTC. This encodes CASSYSGDSYNEQFF.

V is TRBV5-1 and J is TRBJ2-3, with 9 positions matching TRBD2. The CDR3 has 16 amino acids. Germline values: CDR1 SGHRS, CDR2 YFSETQ. The V gene end was trimmed by 0 bases and the J gene end by 4 bases; junction bases not matched to a gene: 6. The CDR3 here is CASSLGLAGMADTQYF. The CDR3 DNA reads as TGCGCCAGCAGCTTGGGTCTAGCGGGGATGGCAGATACGCAGTATTTT.

At least ten counts were recorded for this clonotype. The rearrangement links TRBV18 to TRBJ2-7; D not resolved. The CDR3 runs 12 residues. Germline V gives CDR1 KGHSH, CDR2 LQKENI. Trimming cost V 3 bases and J 6 bases, with 9 bases left between them. The CDR3 sequence: CASSPDSSEQYF. Here the CDR3 DNA reads TGTGCCAGCTCACCGGATAGTAGCGAGCAGTACTTC.

Only a few counts were recorded for this clonotype. The chain joins TRBV20-1 to TRBJ2-3; no reliable D call. The V gene lost 3 bases and the J gene lost 3 bases, with 7 bases spanning the gap. Germline V gives CDR1 DFQATT, CDR2 SNEGSKA (reference sequence). CDR3 length: 12 amino acids. CDR3 protein: CSASLGTDTQYF. The CDR3 coding sequence is TGCAGTGCTAGTTTGGGGACAGATACGCAGTATTTT.

This clonotype was seen many times. The chain employs TRBV4-2 and TRBJ1-4; 8 bases agree with TRBD1. The CDR3 loop spans 15 amino acids. Germline CDR1 and CDR2: LGHNA and YNFKEQ. Trimming took 6 bases from V and 5 from J; bases not matched to a gene: 8. CDR3: CASSGQGQENEKLFF. Here the CDR3 DNA reads TGTGCCAGCAGTGGACAGGGACAGGAAAATGAAAAACTGTTTTTT.

This clonotype was detected ten times or more. The junction departs from the called germline gene at one end, perhaps through a read error. The CDR3 DNA reads as TGTGCCAGCAGCGCTTCCCGGGACACCTCTCAGCTCCAGCATTTT. Translating it yields CASSASRDTSQLQHF. The V and J genes are TRBV3-1 and TRBJ1-5, with D possibly being TRBD1 (6 bases). Germline V gene data show CDR1 as LGHDT and CDR2 as YNNKEL (reference sequence). The CDR3 sequence is 15 residues long.

This clonotype showed up many times. The chain carries TRBV12-3 or TRBV12-4 and TRBJ1-1, with 8 bases aligning to TRBD1. The CDR3 contains 15 residues. The J segment lost 5 bases and the V segment lost 5 bases, leaving 10 bases of the junction unmatched. The CDR3: CASSPRTGPGTEAFF. The CDR3 region has the DNA TGTGCCAGCAGTCCTCGGACAGGGCCGGGGACTGAAGCTTTCTTT.

The chain combines TRBV19 with TRBJ1-1; TRBD1 matches at 8 bases. The J segment lost 2 bases and the V segment lost 6 bases, leaving 17 bases of the junction unmatched. This CDR3 region has 18 residues. The germline CDR1 and CDR2 sequences are LNHDA and SQIVND (reference sequence). The CDR3 sequence: CASRSGTGFMGPNTEAFF. CDR3 nucleotides: TGTGCCAGTAGGTCGGGGACAGGCTTTATGGGACCCAACACTGAAGCTTTCTTT.

At least ten counts were recorded for this clonotype. The V call is TRBV12-3 or TRBV12-4, the J call TRBJ1-5; tentative D call: TRBD1 (5 bases). The ends were cut back, 0 bases at V and 2 bases at J, with 20 bases in the middle. CDR3 length equals 19 residues. The CDR3 DNA reads as TGTGCCAGCAGTTTAGCCCCTAAATCCGATCTAGGGGGCAATCAGCCCCAGCATTTT. This translates into CASSLAPKSDLGGNQPQHF.

This clonotype was found many times. CDR3 sequence: CASSINAAERNQPQHF. The CDR3 DNA reads as TGTGCCAGTAGTATAAACGCAGCTGAGCGCAATCAGCCCCAGCATTTT. The V gene is TRBV19, the J gene TRBJ1-5; no clear D. The CDR3 totals 16 residues. Per germline, CDR1 LNHDA and CDR2 SQIVND (reference sequence). The V end was cut by 2 bases, the J end by 2 bases, with 13 bases between.

This clonotype was observed at least ten times. The chain joins TRBV18 to TRBJ1-5; D gene unclear. The V and J ends lost 2 bases and 2 bases respectively, with 10 bases between them. This CDR3 comprises 15 residues. Germline CDR1 reads KGHSH; CDR2 reads LQKENI. CDR3 sequence reads: CASSPGGTGNQPQHF. The CDR3 DNA sequence: TGTGCCAGCTCACCAGGCGGCACGGGCAATCAGCCCCAGCATTTT.

This clonotype has a count of ten or more. V and J are TRBV4-2 and TRBJ2-6; 8 bases agree with TRBD1. Germline lookup yields CDR1 LGHNA and CDR2 YNFKEQ. J gave up 0 bases and V 4 bases, and 11 bases lay outside the gene matches. This CDR3 spans 19 amino acids. In DNA, the CDR3 is TGTGCCAGCAGCCTGGGGGTCGGGACAGGCCACTCTGGGGCCAACGTCCTGACTTTC. This encodes CASSLGVGTGHSGANVLTF.

There are many counts of this clonotype. This chain joins TRBV7-2 and TRBJ2-5, with 11 bases fitting TRBD2. The CDR3 loop spans 16 amino acids. Germline V gene data show CDR1 as SGHTA and CDR2 as FQGNSA. The V gene end was trimmed by 2 bases and the J gene end by 5 bases; junction bases not matched to a gene: 7. CDR3: CASSLLAGGSSETQYF. DNA for the CDR3: TGTGCCAGCAGCTTACTAGCGGGGGGAAGTAGTGAGACCCAGTACTTC.

This clonotype was counted many times. This rearrangement joins TRBV9 to TRBJ1-2; 10 positions agree with TRBD1. The CDR3 is 14 amino acids. V trimming: 7 bases; J trimming: 4 bases; junction bases outside the gene matches: 7. CDR1 is SGDLS and CDR2 is YYNGEE in the germline V gene. CDR3: CASRSWTGGYGYTF. CDR3 in DNA: TGTGCCAGCCGAAGCTGGACAGGGGGCTATGGCTACACCTTC.

By frequency in the sample, this clonotype is medium-sized. The chain combines TRBV12-3 or TRBV12-4 with TRBJ2-7; D unclear. The CDR3 length is 15 residues. V was clipped by 0 bases and J by 7 bases, with 16 bases between them. The CDR3 sequence is CASSLALIGYGEQYF. As DNA, the CDR3 is TGTGCCAGCAGTTTAGCGCTAATTGGGTATGGGGAGCAGTACTTC.

In this sample, this clonotype turned up many times. The V gene is TRBV6-1, the J gene TRBJ2-3, with unresolved D. Germline CDR1 is MNHNS and CDR2 is SASEGT. V lost 2 bases and J 8 bases, leaving 14 bases between the germline ends. The CDR3 is 14 residues long. The CDR3 DNA follows: TGTGCCAGCAGTGAATCTCGCCCAGCTGGTACGCAGTATTTT. Its protein product is CASSESRPAGTQYF.

This clonotype was observed a handful of times. J is TRBJ2-3 and V is TRBV9; 8 positions match TRBD2. Trimming took 5 bases from V and 2 from J; bases not matched to a gene: 7. Germline values: CDR1 SGDLS, CDR2 YYNGEE. The CDR3 totals 15 residues. As DNA, the CDR3 is TGTGCCAGCAGGGCGGGGGGCCCACCCACAGATACGCAGTATTTT. Amino acids: CASRAGGPPTDTQYF.

This clonotype came up many times. The V gene is TRBV7-9, the J gene TRBJ1-5, with D tentatively TRBD1 (5 bases). The CDR3 extends over 15 amino acids. The V end lost 5 bases, the J end lost 1 base, and 12 bases lay between the germline ends. From germline, CDR1 is SEHNR and CDR2 FQNEAQ (reference sequence). The CDR3, as DNA: TGTGCCAGCAGCCGAGCGGGGGAAAGCAATCAGCCCCAGCATTTT. Its protein product is CASSRAGESNQPQHF.

The rearrangement uses TRBV7-2 and TRBJ2-7; D might be TRBD1 (5 bases). The V end lost 1 base, the J end lost 2 bases, and 9 bases lay between the germline ends. Germline V lookup: CDR1 SGHTA, CDR2 FQGNSA. The CDR3 is made up of 14 amino acids. The CDR3 loop is CASSLEGRAYEQYF. Here the CDR3 DNA reads TGTGCCAGCAGCTTAGAGGGCAGGGCCTACGAGCAGTACTTC.